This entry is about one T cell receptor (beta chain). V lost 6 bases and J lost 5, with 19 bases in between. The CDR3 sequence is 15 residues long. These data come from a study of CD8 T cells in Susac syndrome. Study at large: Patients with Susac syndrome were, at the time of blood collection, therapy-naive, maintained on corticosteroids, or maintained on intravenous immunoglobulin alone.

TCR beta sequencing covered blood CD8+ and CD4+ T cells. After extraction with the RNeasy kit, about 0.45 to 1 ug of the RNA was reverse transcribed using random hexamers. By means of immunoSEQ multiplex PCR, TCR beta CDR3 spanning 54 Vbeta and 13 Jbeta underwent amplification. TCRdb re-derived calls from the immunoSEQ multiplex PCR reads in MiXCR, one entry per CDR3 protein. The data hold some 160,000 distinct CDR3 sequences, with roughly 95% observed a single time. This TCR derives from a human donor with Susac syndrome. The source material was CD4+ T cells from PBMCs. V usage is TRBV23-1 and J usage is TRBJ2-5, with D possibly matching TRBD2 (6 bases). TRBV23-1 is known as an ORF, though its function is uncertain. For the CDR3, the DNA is TGCGCCAGCAGAGGAGGGGCGGGTGGAGGGGAGACCCAGTACTTC. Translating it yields CASRGGAGGGETQYF.